This paragraph reports one TCR beta chain. These data come from a study of blood T cell repertoires in COVID-19. About the research overall: Italy, Spain and the United States were the sources of the convalescent and acute COVID-19 samples.

The germline V gene encodes CDR1 SGHVS and CDR2 FQNEAQ. This CDR3 comprises 16 residues. The V end lost 5 bases, the J end lost 8 bases, and 19 bases lay between the germline ends. The table came from immunoSEQ multiplex PCR; TCRdb's copy has only in-frame clones and leaves some out. The sample includes more than 200,000 clones, approximately 87% seen only once; the top ten take around 2.6%. This chain uses TRBV7-8 with TRBJ1-6, with D hard to call. Sequenced sample: peripheral blood. The sequence derives from a woman between 65 and 79 years old with active or convalescent COVID-19. DNA for the CDR3: TGTGCCAGCAGCCGAGGTTCCAGCAGGTTGGATTCACCCCTCCACTTT. Translating it yields CASSRGSSRLDSPLHF.